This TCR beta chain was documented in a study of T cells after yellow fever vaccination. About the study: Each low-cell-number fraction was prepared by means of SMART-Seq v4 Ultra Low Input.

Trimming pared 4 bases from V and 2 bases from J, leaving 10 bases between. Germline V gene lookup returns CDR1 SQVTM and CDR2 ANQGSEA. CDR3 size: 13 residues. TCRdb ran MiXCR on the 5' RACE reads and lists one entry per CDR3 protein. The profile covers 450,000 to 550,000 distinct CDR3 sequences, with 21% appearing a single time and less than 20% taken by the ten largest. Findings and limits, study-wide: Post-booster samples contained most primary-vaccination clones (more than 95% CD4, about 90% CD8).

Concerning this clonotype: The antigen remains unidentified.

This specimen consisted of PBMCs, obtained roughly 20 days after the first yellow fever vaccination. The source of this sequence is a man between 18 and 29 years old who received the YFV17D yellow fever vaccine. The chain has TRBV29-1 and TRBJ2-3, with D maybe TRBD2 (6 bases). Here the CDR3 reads CSVVGLPTDTQYF. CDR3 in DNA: TGCAGCGTTGTGGGACTCCCCACAGATACGCAGTATTTT.